The entry that follows covers one T cell receptor beta chain sequence. What antigen it recognizes has not been identified. One base away there is no much larger clone; base qualities are not given. Taken from the germline V gene, the CDR1 and CDR2 loops are SGHVS and FQNEAQ. The junction shows trimming of 5 bases on V and 5 bases on J, and the gene matches do not reach 6 bases of it. The CDR3 contains 15 residues, cysteine and phenylalanine counted. Only CDR3 DNA remains: 45 bases, in frame from the first base. Synthetic TCR analog templates were spiked into each PCR to estimate absolute template abundance from read counts. Using the immunoSEQ assay, TCRbeta CDR3 regions were amplified from genomic DNA with bias-controlled V and J gene primers. Rearranged TCRbeta segments were sequenced at approximately 20X coverage. As for the authors' bioinformatics: Clustering was used to correct sequencing errors, and CDR3s were annotated against IMGT so that V, D and J genes could be assigned. Out-of-frame and stop-codon sequences were excluded, and only productive TCRbeta rearrangements were used in downstream analyses. To compute clonality, Shannon entropy was normalized by the log of the number of unique productive sequences and then subtracted from one. Fisher's exact test with Benjamini-Hochberg correction, at a threshold of adjusted p below 0.01, was used to find clones that differed between time points or between blood and tumor. Entries here come from immuneACCESS through TCRdb and include only in-frame sequences with V and J called. Some clones fail to appear in such tables; in the studies checked, an unresolved V gene covers under half of the shortfall, and the cause of the remainder is unknown. For V, J and clone size, that table is used; D and trimming come from the DNA. Counted in this sample were under 95,000 clones; 80% to 85% of them appeared once. The ten biggest clones cover approximately 2% of the sample.

The data belong to a study of PD-L1 blockade in urothelial cancer (dated by TCRdb to 2016 to 2017). Study-level background: Every patient began therapy in the mid-2010s and was given atezolizumab 1,200 mg intravenously every 3 weeks. Blood samples were analyzed 3 weeks after the start of treatment (second dose) and 6 weeks after the start of treatment. An ECOG performance status of 0 or 1 was recorded for the patients, and 0 to 3 prior chemotherapy regimens had been received by the patients. Durable clinical benefit was achieved by nine patients and was not achieved by 20 patients. Pretreatment blood TCR-seq was available for nearly 30 patients, at least one posttreatment blood collection was obtained for 25 or so patients, and tumor TCR-seq was available for 25 or so patients. Pretreatment tumor samples, along with matched peripheral blood collected serially before and after atezolizumab treatment, underwent TCR sequencing. A median of about 150,000 T cells and 65,000 to 90,000 unique TCRs was obtained from blood samples, and a median clonality of approximately 0.08 was observed. About 85% of the 29 patients were identified as males with urothelial cancer of bladder origin, and a prior smoking history was reported by 18 of 29 patients. An exploratory multi-omic analysis was conducted of the somatic, immune and clinical correlates of response to PD-L1 blockade with atezolizumab in urothelial cancer. Whole exome sequencing and RNA sequencing of pretreatment tumors were performed alongside TCR sequencing in the same patients. Durable clinical benefit was defined as a progression-free survival longer than 6 months, and TCR features were additionally tested against progression-free survival and overall survival.

In light of the paper, this sample's time point label describes: pretreatment peripheral blood. A total of under 35 patients with locally advanced or metastatic urothelial carcinoma, treated at Memorial Sloan Kettering on a trial protocol, made up the cohort. Peripheral blood mononuclear cells were collected pretreatment and during treatment, with between 1 and 8 total time points per patient. The Qiagen DNeasy Blood extraction kit was used to purify genomic DNA from total PBMCs and tumor samples. PBMCs were collected pretreatment and during treatment, and were isolated and stored as previously described. The paper as a whole reports these results and caveats: Patients with durable benefit showed greater expansion of tumor-associated TCR clones in peripheral blood 3 weeks after starting treatment (n of about 20, p = 0.022). Small sample size (n ≈ 27) and many exploratory analyses mean the results are intended to be hypothesis-generating. A pretreatment peripheral blood TCR clonality below the median was linked to improved progression-free and overall survival.

The source was PBMCs, collected around atezolizumab (anti-PD-L1) treatment. The rearranged chain carries TRBV7-8 and TRBJ1-6, with 7 middle bases fitting TRBD1. The TCR comes from a man aged 60 to 69 with urothelial cancer. The nucleotide sequence is TGTGCCAGCAGCGAACAGGGGAAGAATAATTCACCCCTCCACTTT. It translates as CASSEQGKNNSPLHF.